Listed here are 4 T cell receptor beta chains from one sample, sequenced in a study of OX40 agonist ivuxolimab in advanced cancers. Repertoires were generated with immunoSEQ multiplex PCR, while TCRdb's copy carries only in-frame clones and drops some. The repertoire holds about 100,000 clones, with approximately 90% as singletons. The material was CD4+ or CD8+ T cells sorted from blood, obtained in a trial of the OX40 agonist ivuxolimab. These receptors all stem from an adult with an advanced solid tumor such as melanoma, head and neck, liver or kidney cancer.

The rearrangement uses TRBV9 and TRBJ2-5, with D tentatively TRBD1 (6 bases). V was pared by 2 bases and J by 2 bases, with 13 bases between. The CDR3 contains 15 residues. The germline gives CDR1 SGDLS, CDR2 YYNGEE. The CDR3 DNA is TGTGCCAGCAGCGTTGGGGGCACGGCACAAGAGACCCAGTACTTC. Translated, it gives CASSVGGTAQETQYF.

This rearrangement joins TRBV12-5 to TRBJ2-7, with D possibly matching TRBD1 (6 bases). Germline V gene sequence: CDR1 LGHNT, CDR2 FRNRAP. Between the trimmed V and J ends, which lost 5 bases and 9 bases, there was a span of 26 bases. This CDR3 region has 16 residues. The CDR3 here is CASGAALQGTRFVQYF. CDR3 sequence (DNA): TGTGCTAGTGGTGCAGCCCTACAGGGAACCCGGTTCGTGCAGTACTTC.

The gene calls are TRBV13 and TRBJ1-4, with D unclear. The CDR3 is 15 residues long. Germline CDR1 PRHDT, CDR2 FYEKMQ (reference sequence). The V and J ends lost 5 bases and 1 base respectively, with 11 bases between them. CDR3 residues: CASSHARGTNEKLFF. CDR3 coding DNA: TGTGCCAGCAGCCACGCCAGAGGAACTAATGAAAAACTGTTTTTT.

This rearrangement joins TRBV6-6 to TRBJ2-7; 8 bases align to TRBD2. The germline gives CDR1 MNHNY, CDR2 SVGAGI (reference sequence). The CDR3 sequence is 15 residues long. V lost 0 bases and J lost 3; bases outside the gene matches: 4. CDR3 bases: TGTGCCAGCAGTTACTCCTACGGGGGGGACTACGAGCAGTACTTC. Amino acids: CASSYSYGGDYEQYF.